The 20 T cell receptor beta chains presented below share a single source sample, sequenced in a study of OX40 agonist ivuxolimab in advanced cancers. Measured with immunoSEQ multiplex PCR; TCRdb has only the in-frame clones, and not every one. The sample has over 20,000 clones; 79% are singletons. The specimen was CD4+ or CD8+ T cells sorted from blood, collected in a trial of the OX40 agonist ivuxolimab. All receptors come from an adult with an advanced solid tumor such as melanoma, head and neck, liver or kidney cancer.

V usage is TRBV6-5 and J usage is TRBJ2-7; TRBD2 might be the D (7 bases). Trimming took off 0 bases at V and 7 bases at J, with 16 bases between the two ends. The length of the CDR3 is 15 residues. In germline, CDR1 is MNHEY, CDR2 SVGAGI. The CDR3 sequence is CASSYSRGALGEQYF. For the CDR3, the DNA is TGTGCCAGCAGTTACTCTCGGGGGGCCCTGGGTGAGCAGTACTTC.

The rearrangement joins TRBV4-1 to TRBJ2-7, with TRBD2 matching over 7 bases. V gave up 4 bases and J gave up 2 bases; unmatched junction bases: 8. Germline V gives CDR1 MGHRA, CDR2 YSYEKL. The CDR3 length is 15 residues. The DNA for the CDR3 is TGCGCCAGCAGCCCCATCCCAGCGGGACCCTACGAGCAGTACTTC. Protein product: CASSPIPAGPYEQYF.

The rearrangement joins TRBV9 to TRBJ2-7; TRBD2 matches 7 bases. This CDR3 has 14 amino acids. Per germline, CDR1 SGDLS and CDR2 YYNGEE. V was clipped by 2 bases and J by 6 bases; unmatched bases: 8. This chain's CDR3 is CASSVRRESTEQYF. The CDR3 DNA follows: TGTGCCAGCAGCGTCCGGCGGGAGAGTACCGAGCAGTACTTC.

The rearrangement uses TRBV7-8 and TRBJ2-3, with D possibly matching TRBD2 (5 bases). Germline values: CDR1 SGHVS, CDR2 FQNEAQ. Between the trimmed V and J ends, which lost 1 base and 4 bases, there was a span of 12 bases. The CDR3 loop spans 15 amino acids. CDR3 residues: CASSLGLAWADTQYF. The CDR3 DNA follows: TGTGCCAGCAGCTTAGGGCTAGCCTGGGCAGATACGCAGTATTTT.

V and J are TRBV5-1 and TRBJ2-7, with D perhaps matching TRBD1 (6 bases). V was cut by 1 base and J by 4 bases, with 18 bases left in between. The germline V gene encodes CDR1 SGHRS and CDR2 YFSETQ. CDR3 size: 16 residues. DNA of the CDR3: TGCGCCAGCAGCTTGACAGGGCCTCCAACAAATTACGAGCAGTACTTC. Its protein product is CASSLTGPPTNYEQYF.

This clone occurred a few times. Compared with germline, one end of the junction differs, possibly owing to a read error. CDR3 protein: CASSLVTGLGETQYF. CDR3 DNA sequence: TGTGCTAGCAGCTTAGTGACAGGGCTTGGAGAGACCCAGTACTTC. J is TRBJ2-5 and V is TRBV7-7, with 7 bases identical to TRBD1. This CDR3 spans 15 amino acids. CDR1 is SSHAT, CDR2 FNYEAQ, per germline (reference sequence).

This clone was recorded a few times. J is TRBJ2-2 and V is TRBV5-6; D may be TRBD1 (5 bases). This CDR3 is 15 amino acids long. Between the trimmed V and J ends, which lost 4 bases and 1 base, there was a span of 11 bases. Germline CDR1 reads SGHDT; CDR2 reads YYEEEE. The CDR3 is CASSPGYWNTGELFF. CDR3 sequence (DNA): TGTGCCAGCAGCCCAGGGTATTGGAACACCGGGGAGCTGTTTTTT.

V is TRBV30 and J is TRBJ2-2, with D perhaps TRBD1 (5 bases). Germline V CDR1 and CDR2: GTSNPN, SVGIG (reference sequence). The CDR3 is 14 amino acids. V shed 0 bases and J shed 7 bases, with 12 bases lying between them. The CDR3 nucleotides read TGTGCCTGGAGTGTATTGGGGCCAGTCGGGGAGCTGTTTTTT. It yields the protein CAWSVLGPVGELFF.

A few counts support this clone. The CDR3 region has the DNA TGTGCCAGCAGTTACGAGGGGGGGGTTGAAGCTTTCTTT. Protein sequence: CASSYEGGVEAFF. This chain joins TRBV6-5 and TRBJ1-1; tentatively, D is TRBD1 (6 bases). V was pared by 2 bases and J by 7 bases, with 11 bases between. The germline V gene has CDR1 MNHEY and CDR2 SVGAGI. This CDR3 comprises 13 residues.

CDR3 amino acids: CASSIGTGWYGYTF. CDR3 DNA: TGTGCCAGCAGTATAGGGACAGGGTGGTATGGCTACACCTTC. This chain connects TRBV2 to TRBJ1-2, with 9 bases identical to TRBD1. V shed 5 bases and J 5 bases; nucleotides not matched to a gene: 6. This CDR3 is built from 14 residues. Per germline, CDR1 SNHLY and CDR2 FYNNEI.

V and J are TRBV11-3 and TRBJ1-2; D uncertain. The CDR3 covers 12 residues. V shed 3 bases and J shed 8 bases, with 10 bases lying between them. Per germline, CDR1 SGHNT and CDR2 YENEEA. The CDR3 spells CASSFTGGGYTF. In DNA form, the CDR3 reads TGTGCCAGCAGCTTCACCGGAGGGGGCTACACCTTC.

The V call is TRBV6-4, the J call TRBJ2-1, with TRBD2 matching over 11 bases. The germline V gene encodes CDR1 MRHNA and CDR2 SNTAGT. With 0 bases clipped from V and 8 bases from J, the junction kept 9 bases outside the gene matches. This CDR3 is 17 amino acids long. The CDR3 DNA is TGTGCCAGCAGTGACTCGAATTTAGCGGGGGGGCCTGATGAGCAGTTCTTC. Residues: CASSDSNLAGGPDEQFF.

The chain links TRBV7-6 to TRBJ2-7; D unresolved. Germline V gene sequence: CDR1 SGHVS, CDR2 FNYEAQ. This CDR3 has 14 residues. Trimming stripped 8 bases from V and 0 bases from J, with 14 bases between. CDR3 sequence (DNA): TGTGCCAGCGCGCCGATGGCCGGCTCCTACGAGCAGTACTTC. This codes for CASAPMAGSYEQYF.

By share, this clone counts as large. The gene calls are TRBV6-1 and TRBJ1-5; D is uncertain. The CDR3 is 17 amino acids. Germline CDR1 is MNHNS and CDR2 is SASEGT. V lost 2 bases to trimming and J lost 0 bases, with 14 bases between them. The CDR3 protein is CASSENEVSYSNQPQHF. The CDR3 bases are TGTGCCAGCAGTGAAAATGAGGTCAGCTATAGCAATCAGCCCCAGCATTTT.

CDR3 DNA sequence: TGCGCCAGCAGCGACCCTCTAGTTAACCACGAGCAGTACTTC. Translated, it gives CASSDPLVNHEQYF. The chain carries TRBV5-1 and TRBJ2-7; D not certain. The CDR3 loop spans 14 amino acids. V lost 4 bases and J 5 bases, leaving 16 bases between the germline ends. Germline CDR1 and CDR2: SGHRS and YFSETQ.

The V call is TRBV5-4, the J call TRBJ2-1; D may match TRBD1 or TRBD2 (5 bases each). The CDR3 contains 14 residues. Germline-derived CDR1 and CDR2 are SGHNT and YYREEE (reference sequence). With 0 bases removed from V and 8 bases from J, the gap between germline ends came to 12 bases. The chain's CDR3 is CASSLGPGADEQFF. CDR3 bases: TGTGCCAGCAGCTTGGGTCCCGGGGCCGATGAGCAGTTCTTC. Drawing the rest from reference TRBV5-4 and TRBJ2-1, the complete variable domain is ETGVTQSPTHLIKTRGQQVTLRCSSQSGHNTVSWYQQALGQGPQFIFQYYREEENGRGNFPPRFSGLQFPNYSSELNVNALELDDSALYLCASSLGPGADEQFFGPGTRLTVL.

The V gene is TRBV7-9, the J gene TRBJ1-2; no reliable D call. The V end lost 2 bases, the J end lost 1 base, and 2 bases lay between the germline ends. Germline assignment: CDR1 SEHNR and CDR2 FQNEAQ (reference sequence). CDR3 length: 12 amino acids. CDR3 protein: CASSLHNYGYTF. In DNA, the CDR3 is TGTGCCAGCAGCTTACATAACTATGGCTACACCTTC. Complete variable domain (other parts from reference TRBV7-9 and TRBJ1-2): DTGVSQNPRHKITKRGQNVTFRCDPISEHNRLYWYRQTLGQGPEFLTYFQNEAQLEKSRLLSDRFSAERPKGSFSTLEIQRTEQGDSAMYLCASSLHNYGYTFGSGTRLTVV.

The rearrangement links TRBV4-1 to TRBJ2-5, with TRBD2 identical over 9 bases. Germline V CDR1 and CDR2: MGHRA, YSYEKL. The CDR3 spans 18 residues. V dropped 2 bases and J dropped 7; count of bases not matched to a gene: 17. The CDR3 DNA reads TGCGCCAGCAGCCAAATGGGTAGCGGGAGATCGGGTGGAGGGACCCAGTACTTC. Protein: CASSQMGSGRSGGGTQYF.

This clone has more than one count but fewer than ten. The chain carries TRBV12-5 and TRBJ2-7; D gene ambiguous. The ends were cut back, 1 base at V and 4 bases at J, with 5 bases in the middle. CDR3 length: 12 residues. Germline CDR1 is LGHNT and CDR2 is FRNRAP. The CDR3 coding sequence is TGTGCTAGTGGTTTGGGACCATACGAGCAGTACTTC. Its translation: CASGLGPYEQYF.

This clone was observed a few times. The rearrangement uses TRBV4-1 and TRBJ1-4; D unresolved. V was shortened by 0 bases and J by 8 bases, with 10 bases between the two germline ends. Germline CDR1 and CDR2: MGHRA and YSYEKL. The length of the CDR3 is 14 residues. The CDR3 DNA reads TGCGCCAGCAGCCAAGACCGACTTAGCGAAAAACTGTTTTTT. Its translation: CASSQDRLSEKLFF.